This is a list of T cell receptor beta chains from one sample in a study of T cells in tuberculosis. Measured with immunoSEQ multiplex PCR; TCRdb has only the in-frame clones, and not every one. Among over 30,000 clones listed, less than 95% were seen once. Sequencing input: PBMCs. Source of these receptors: a donor aged 10-29 years with latent tuberculosis or without tuberculosis infection. Some clones in this sample may be carry-over from other donors' samples. Both conserved end residues are part of each CDR3. Each record gives: V gene, CDR3 length, J gene, D gene, clone size, CDR3 protein, CDR3 DNA. The D gene is left open where the match is weak. Not every row has a clone size; where given, it reads once, few, many or a size class.

>TRBV2|13|TRBJ2-1|TRBD1|.
CASSAQYRGEQFF
TGTGCCAGCAGTGCCCAATACAGGGGTGAGCAGTTCTTC
>TRBV7-7|16|TRBJ2-2|TRBD2|.
CASAFSGSLDTGELFF
TGTGCCAGCGCTTTTAGCGGGAGCTTGGACACCGGGGAGCTGTTTTTT
>TRBV6-6|13|TRBJ2-7|TRBD1|.
CASNWDRSDEQYF
TGTGCCAGCAATTGGGACAGGAGCGACGAGCAGTACTTC
>TRBV27|13|TRBJ2-7|TRBD2|few
CASIGGGSYEQYF
TGTGCCAGCATCGGCGGGGGCTCCTACGAGCAGTACTTC
>TRBV19|14|TRBJ2-7|TRBD1|.
CASSIGRGTYEQYF
TGTGCCAGTAGTATAGGCAGGGGGACCTACGAGCAGTACTTC
>TRBV13|16|TRBJ2-7|TRBD2|.
CASSPPTSGVTYEQYF
TGTGCCAGCAGCCCCCCGACTAGCGGGGTCACCTACGAGCAGTACTTC
>TRBV7-9|14|TRBJ2-7|TRBD2|few
CASSPGTSGTEQYF
TGTGCCAGCAGCCCCGGGACTAGCGGGACCGAGCAGTACTTC
>TRBV10-3|15|TRBJ2-2|TRBD2|.
CAISESGGAGGELFF
TGTGCCATCAGTGAAAGCGGGGGGGCCGGCGGGGAGCTGTTTTTT
>TRBV30|12|TRBJ2-3|.|.
CACEAATDTQYF
TGTGCCTGCGAGGCAGCCACAGATACGCAGTATTTT
>TRBV7-2|13|TRBJ1-2|TRBD1|.
CASSLDRGDGYTF
TGTGCCAGCAGTCTCGACAGGGGCGATGGCTACACCTTC
>TRBV19|16|TRBJ2-7|.|few
CASSQVSGTSRGEQYF
TGTGCCAGTAGTCAGGTTTCCGGGACATCCAGGGGCGAGCAGTACTTC
>TRBV5-1|15|TRBJ1-1|.|.
CASSPDRPGNTEAFF
TGCGCCAGCAGCCCCGACAGGCCTGGGAACACTGAAGCTTTCTTT
>TRBV28|11|TRBJ1-1|.|.
CASSHRFRAFF
TGTGCCAGCAGTCACAGGTTTAGGGCTTTCTTT
>TRBV6-5|14|TRBJ2-7|TRBD1|.
CASSYRQGLRGQYF
TGTGCCAGCAGTTATAGACAGGGCCTACGAGGGCAGTACTTC
>TRBV4-1|14|TRBJ2-3|.|.
CASSLQGSTDTQYF
TGCGCCAGCAGCCTTCAGGGGAGCACAGATACGCAGTATTTT
>TRBV27|18|TRBJ2-2|TRBD2|.
CASSSGLAGGRVTGELFF
TGTGCCAGCAGTTCCGGACTAGCGGGGGGGCGTGTCACCGGGGAGCTGTTTTTT
>TRBV6-5|15|TRBJ1-5|.|.
CASSYSKKPGQPQHF
TGTGCCAGCAGTTACTCGAAGAAACCAGGCCAGCCCCAGCATTTT
>TRBV2|13|TRBJ1-1|TRBD1|.
CASTFKGTGGAFF
TGTGCCAGCACTTTTAAAGGGACAGGAGGGGCTTTCTTT
>TRBV2|15|TRBJ2-3|TRBD2|.
CASSAASGITDTQYF
TGTGCCAGCAGTGCGGCTAGCGGTATCACAGATACGCAGTATTTT
>TRBV19|13|TRBJ2-4|.|.
CASRQQGRDIQYF
TGTGCCAGTAGACAACAGGGACGGGACATTCAGTACTTC
>TRBV15|19|TRBJ2-1|.|.
CATSNLGSALLFSYNEQFF
TGTGCCACCAGCAACTTGGGTAGCGCGTTACTCTTCTCCTACAATGAGCAGTTCTTC
>TRBV6-5|15|TRBJ1-2|.|few
CASRPPAGSNYGYTF
TGTGCCAGCAGGCCGCCCGCCGGGTCAAACTATGGCTACACCTTC
>TRBV5-1|15|TRBJ2-1|TRBD2|.
CASSGSGRAHNEQFF
TGCGCCAGCAGCGGAAGCGGGAGGGCCCACAATGAGCAGTTCTTC
>TRBV25-1|16|TRBJ2-1|TRBD1|.
CASSGRDRVPYNEQFF
TGTGCCAGCAGTGGCCGGGACAGGGTGCCCTACAATGAGCAGTTCTTC
>TRBV27|16|TRBJ1-2|.|.
CASRVGEGQGYYGYTF
TGTGCCAGCAGGGTTGGGGAAGGGCAGGGCTACTATGGCTACACCTTC
>TRBV4-1|15|TRBJ1-3|TRBD1|once
CASSPDRAGGNTIYF
TGCGCCAGCAGCCCGGACAGGGCTGGTGGAAACACCATATATTTT
>TRBV10-1|14|TRBJ1-1|.|.
CASSETRGDTEAFF
TGCGCCAGCAGTGAGACCAGGGGTGACACTGAAGCTTTCTTT
>TRBV2|13|TRBJ2-7|.|.
CASSVNGGYEQYF
TGTGCCAGCAGTGTTAACGGAGGCTACGAGCAGTACTTC
>TRBV11-1|19|TRBJ1-5|.|.
CASSRDRRGGEKGNQPQHF
TGTGCCAGCAGCCGCGATAGGAGGGGGGGCGAGAAGGGCAATCAGCCCCAGCATTTT
>TRBV6-1|13|TRBJ2-7|.|.
CASSASTPYEQYF
TGTGCCAGCAGTGCGTCTACCCCCTACGAGCAGTACTTC
>TRBV9|14|TRBJ2-3|.|.
CASSPLGGPDTQYF
TGTGCCAGCAGCCCCCTGGGAGGACCAGATACGCAGTATTTT
>TRBV2|17|TRBJ2-3|TRBD2|.
CASSDWTSGGSTDTQYF
TGTGCCAGCAGTGATTGGACTAGCGGGGGGAGCACAGATACGCAGTATTTT
>TRBV2|13|TRBJ2-5|TRBD1|.
CASRGTAGETQYF
TGTGCCAGCAGGGGGACAGCAGGAGAGACCCAGTACTTC
>TRBV7-9|14|TRBJ1-5|TRBD1|.
CASSLQGADQPQHF
TGTGCCAGCAGCTTACAGGGGGCCGATCAGCCCCAGCATTTT
>TRBV9|14|TRBJ1-2|.|once
CASSVGSVDYGYTF
TGTGCCAGCAGCGTAGGCTCAGTCGACTATGGCTACACCTTC
>TRBV19|11|TRBJ2-1|.|.
CASSQFFGQFF
TGTGCCAGTAGCCAGTTTTTTGGGCAGTTCTTC
>TRBV5-1|15|TRBJ1-2|TRBD1|.
CASSSSTGQGMGYTF
TGCGCCAGCAGCTCTTCTACGGGACAGGGTATGGGCTACACCTTC
>TRBV12-1|20|TRBJ2-2|.|.
CASSSSSVESSGVKTGELFF
TGTGCCAGCAGCTCCTCATCGGTTGAAAGTAGCGGGGTTAAAACCGGGGAGCTGTTTTTT
>TRBV9|15|TRBJ2-3|.|.
CASSVDGSVGGTQYF
TGTGCCAGCAGCGTAGACGGTAGCGTGGGTGGTACGCAGTATTTT
>TRBV5-1|15|TRBJ1-3|.|.
CASSLGESSGNTIYF
TGCGCCAGCAGCTTGGGGGAGAGCTCTGGAAACACCATATATTTT
>TRBV4-1|15|TRBJ2-7|.|few
CASSQDLSPVYEQYF
TGCGCCAGCAGCCAAGATTTGAGCCCGGTCTACGAGCAGTACTTC
>TRBV6-1|13|TRBJ1-2|.|.
CASTKDSFYGYTF
TGTGCCAGCACTAAGGACAGCTTCTATGGCTACACCTTC
>TRBV4-1|17|TRBJ2-7|.|.
CASSHLYSGIPPGEQYF
TGCGCCAGCAGCCATCTATACAGCGGTATCCCTCCGGGGGAGCAGTACTTC
>TRBV5-1|14|TRBJ2-1|.|.
CASSLGEVVNEQFF
TGCGCCAGCAGCTTGGGGGAGGTAGTTAATGAGCAGTTCTTC
>TRBV19|15|TRBJ1-2|TRBD1|.
CASIQQGAGLYGYTF
TGTGCCAGTATTCAACAGGGGGCTGGTCTCTATGGCTACACCTTC
>TRBV5-1|12|TRBJ2-7|TRBD1|once
CASSRQGYEQYF
TGCGCCAGCAGCAGACAGGGGTACGAGCAGTACTTC
>TRBV5-5|15|TRBJ1-2|.|.
CASSLVGPGTGGYTF
TGTGCCAGCAGCTTGGTAGGGCCAGGGACTGGTGGCTACACCTTC
>TRBV6-5|15|TRBJ1-1|.|few
CASSSAGGKNTEAFF
TGTGCCAGCAGTTCCGCGGGGGGTAAGAACACTGAAGCTTTCTTT
>TRBV28|12|TRBJ1-1|.|.
CASSLGYTEAFF
TGTGCCAGCAGTTTAGGCTACACTGAAGCTTTCTTT
>TRBV11-2|14|TRBJ2-7|TRBD2|.
CASSSSRGAYEQYF
TGTGCCAGCAGCTCGAGCCGGGGGGCCTACGAGCAGTACTTC
>TRBV2|13|TRBJ1-2|TRBD1|.
CASSGQGRHGYTF
TGTGCCAGCAGTGGACAGGGACGCCATGGCTACACCTTC
>TRBV7-9|15|TRBJ1-1|.|.
CASSLGPGMNTEAFF
TGTGCCAGCAGCTTAGGGCCAGGGATGAACACTGAAGCTTTCTTT
>TRBV19|13|TRBJ2-1|TRBD2|.
CASSRGAGLEQFF
TGTGCCAGCTCGCGGGGGGCGGGACTTGAGCAGTTCTTC
>TRBV19|15|TRBJ1-2|TRBD1|.
CASSIRRGPGHGYTF
TGTGCCAGTAGTATACGAAGGGGGCCAGGGCATGGCTACACCTTC
>TRBV10-3|15|TRBJ2-3|TRBD2|.
CAISDRTRGTDTQYF
TGTGCCATCAGTGACCGGACTAGGGGCACAGATACGCAGTATTTT
>TRBV30|14|TRBJ1-2|.|.
CAIDEGVAVAGYTF
TGTGCCATTGATGAGGGAGTTGCCGTCGCGGGCTACACCTTC
>TRBV7-9|16|TRBJ2-3|TRBD2|.
CASGNSGSARTDTQYF
TGTGCCAGCGGGAATAGCGGGAGCGCACGCACAGATACGCAGTATTTT
>TRBV7-8|18|TRBJ1-5|TRBD1|.
CASSLSATGGNSNQPQHF
TGTGCCAGCAGCCTTTCAGCTACAGGGGGGAATAGCAATCAGCCCCAGCATTTT